This is a list of T cell receptor beta chains from one sample in a study of blood T cell repertoires in COVID-19. Profiling relied on immunoSEQ multiplex PCR, and the TCRdb table lists in-frame clones only, not all of them. Here the sample spans over 25,000 clones, over 75% being singletons. The specimen was peripheral blood. The receptor set was obtained from a man in his fifties or sixties with active COVID-19. Both conserved end residues are part of each CDR3. D genes are given only for firm matches. Rows may omit the clone size; those that give it use once, few, many or a size class.

clone size	V gene	D gene	J gene	CDR3 DNA	CDR3 protein
-	TRBV18	TRBD1	TRBJ2-7	TGTGCCAGCTCACCAGGGACAGGTTCCTACGAGCAGTACTTC	CASSPGTGSYEQYF
-	TRBV12-3/TRBV12-4	TRBD2	TRBJ2-1	TGTGCCACCAGACTAGCGGGAGGCAATGAGCAGTTCTTC	CATRLAGGNEQFF
-	TRBV18	TRBD1	TRBJ2-2	TGTGCCAGCTCACAGGGACAGACCACCGGGGAGCTGTTTTTT	CASSQGQTTGELFF
-	TRBV10-2	TRBD1	TRBJ2-7	TGCGCCAGCAAGTCGGGACAGAACTACGAGCAGTACTTC	CASKSGQNYEQYF
-	TRBV5-4	TRBD2	TRBJ2-5	TGTGCCAGCAGCTTGAACGGCGGGAGTGGCGAGACCCAGTACTTC	CASSLNGGSGETQYF
-	TRBV6-5	TRBD1	TRBJ1-3	TGTGCCAGCAGTCGGGACAGTGGAAACACCATATATTTT	CASSRDSGNTIYF
-	TRBV25-1	TRBD2	TRBJ2-1	TGTGCCAGCGGGAGCGGGAGCAAACTCAATGAGCAGTTCTTC	CASGSGSKLNEQFF
-	TRBV19	TRBD1	TRBJ1-1	TGTGCCAGTAGGCCGGGACAGGGGAGAGGGGACACTGAAGCTTTCTTT	CASRPGQGRGDTEAFF
few	TRBV13	TRBD1	TRBJ2-6	TGTGCCAGCAGCTTCAGGGGGTTTGGGGCCAACGTCCTGACTTTC	CASSFRGFGANVLTF
few	TRBV28	-	TRBJ2-5	TGTGCCAGCAGTTTGGGTGAAGGGGACAAAGAGACCCAGTACTTC	CASSLGEGDKETQYF
-	TRBV7-9	TRBD1	TRBJ1-3	TGTGCCAGCAGCTTAGACGGGACAGCTATTACCTCTGGAAACACCATATATTTT	CASSLDGTAITSGNTIYF
-	TRBV9	TRBD2	TRBJ2-1	TGTGCCAGCAGCGTAGAAGCGGGAGGCTTGGGCAATGAGCAGTTCTTC	CASSVEAGGLGNEQFF
-	TRBV11-3	-	TRBJ2-2	TGTGCCAGCAGCCCCCGCGGAGGGGGAGGGGCCGGGGAGCTGTTTTTT	CASSPRGGGGAGELFF
-	TRBV7-3	-	TRBJ2-2	TGTGCCAGCAGCCCACAGTGGAACGGGGAGCTGTTTTTT	CASSPQWNGELFF
-	TRBV5-1	TRBD2	TRBJ2-1	TGCGCCAGCAGCTTGGTAAGCGGGAGGGCCCGAGGGGGCAATGAGCAGTTCTTC	CASSLVSGRARGGNEQFF
-	TRBV10-3	-	TRBJ2-7	TGTGCCATCAGCAAACCGGGACTGCCAGAGCAGTACTTC	CAISKPGLPEQYF
-	TRBV6-5	TRBD1	TRBJ2-1	TGTGCCAGCAGTTCACAGGGGGGAGAAGCCTATGAGCAGTTCTTC	CASSSQGGEAYEQFF
-	TRBV14	TRBD2	TRBJ2-1	TGTGCCAGCAGCCTAAGGACTAGCGGGAATTTGAATGAGCAGTTCTTC	CASSLRTSGNLNEQFF
-	TRBV6-5	-	TRBJ2-7	TGTGCCAGCAGTCTTTATCTTCCTTCCGGGGAGCAGTACTTC	CASSLYLPSGEQYF
once	TRBV3-1/TRBV3-2	TRBD2	TRBJ2-5	TGTGCCAGCAGCCACGCCGGGAGGGGGGTAGCGGGAGTGTCGGAGACCCAGTACTTC	CASSHAGRGVAGVSETQYF
-	TRBV6-2/TRBV6-3	TRBD2	TRBJ2-1	TGTGCCAGCAGTTACGGTGGTCGCGGGAGGTCGCGCGAGCAGTTCTTC	CASSYGGRGRSREQFF
-	TRBV28	TRBD2	TRBJ2-3	TGTGCCAGCAGTTTTCCGGGACTAGCGGGGACTAGCACAGATACGCAGTATTTT	CASSFPGLAGTSTDTQYF
once	TRBV7-9	TRBD2	TRBJ2-3	TGTGCCAGCAGCCCACGGGGACTAGAAGATACGCAGTATTTT	CASSPRGLEDTQYF
-	TRBV5-1	-	TRBJ1-4	TGCGCCAGCAGTCCATACACCGGGACTAATGAAAAACTGTTTTTT	CASSPYTGTNEKLFF
-	TRBV7-9	-	TRBJ1-2	TGTGCCAGCAGCTTACCCCACGGAGGGGCGCATGGCTACACCTTC	CASSLPHGGAHGYTF
-	TRBV7-8	-	TRBJ1-3	TGTGCCAGCAGCTCCAGGGTCGCCGGAAACACCATATATTTT	CASSSRVAGNTIYF
-	TRBV6-2/TRBV6-3	-	TRBJ2-1	TGTGCCAGCAGTTACTCCCGGGAGCCACCGAGCAATGAGCAGTTCTTC	CASSYSREPPSNEQFF
-	TRBV6-1	-	TRBJ2-3	TGTGCCAGCAGTGAAGCCAGGATCACAGATACGCAGTATTTT	CASSEARITDTQYF
-	TRBV6-5	-	TRBJ2-2	TGTGCCAGCAGCCCAATGGCGGGGAACACCGGGGAGCTGTTTTTT	CASSPMAGNTGELFF
once	TRBV5-1	-	TRBJ2-2	TGCGCCAGCCGAGCCTGGGGCCGGAACACCGGGGAGCTGTTTTTT	CASRAWGRNTGELFF
once	TRBV6-5	TRBD1	TRBJ1-2	TGTGCCAGCAGTTACAGGGGGCGCGGGTATGGCTACACCTTC	CASSYRGRGYGYTF
-	TRBV12-3/TRBV12-4	-	TRBJ2-1	TGTGCCAGCAGTTTCGCGGGTGAGCAGTTCTTC	CASSFAGEQFF
-	TRBV15	-	TRBJ2-7	TGTGCCACCAGCAGAACAGGGCATTTATCCTACGAGCAGTACTTC	CATSRTGHLSYEQYF
-	TRBV28	TRBD2	TRBJ2-2	TGTGCCAGCAGTTTATCCGGGAGGGCCGGGGAGCTGTTTTTT	CASSLSGRAGELFF
-	TRBV10-3	TRBD2	TRBJ2-1	TGTGCCATCCTTAGCGGGACCCACAATGAGCAGTTCTTC	CAILSGTHNEQFF
-	TRBV19	-	TRBJ1-6	TGTGCCAGTAGTATAGTTACGGGAAATTCACCCCTCCACTTT	CASSIVTGNSPLHF
once	TRBV7-2	-	TRBJ1-5	TGTGCCAGCAGCTTTTCGTCAGGGGGCAATCAGCCCCAGCATTTT	CASSFSSGGNQPQHF
-	TRBV19	TRBD2	TRBJ2-3	TGTGCCAGTAGTCGAACCGGGACTAGCGGGATACTCGGCACAGATACGCAGTATTTT	CASSRTGTSGILGTDTQYF
-	TRBV10-2	-	TRBJ2-1	TGCGCCAGCAGCCCCGGGGGCTCCTACAATGAGCAGTTCTTC	CASSPGGSYNEQFF
few	TRBV13	-	TRBJ1-6	TGTGCCAGCAGCCCCCGTGGAATTGGACAGACAAATTCACCCCTCCACTTT	CASSPRGIGQTNSPLHF
-	TRBV7-2	TRBD2	TRBJ2-1	TGTGCCAGCAGCTTGGGGACTAGCGGGAGGATGGGTGAGCAGTTCTTC	CASSLGTSGRMGEQFF
-	TRBV10-2	TRBD1	TRBJ2-4	TGCGCCAGCGTTGAGGGCAGACAGGGGGCGGCCAAAAACATTCAGTACTTC	CASVEGRQGAAKNIQYF
-	TRBV19	TRBD2	TRBJ2-7	TGTGCCAGTAGTATAGGTGGTAGCGGGATCTACGAGCAGTACTTC	CASSIGGSGIYEQYF